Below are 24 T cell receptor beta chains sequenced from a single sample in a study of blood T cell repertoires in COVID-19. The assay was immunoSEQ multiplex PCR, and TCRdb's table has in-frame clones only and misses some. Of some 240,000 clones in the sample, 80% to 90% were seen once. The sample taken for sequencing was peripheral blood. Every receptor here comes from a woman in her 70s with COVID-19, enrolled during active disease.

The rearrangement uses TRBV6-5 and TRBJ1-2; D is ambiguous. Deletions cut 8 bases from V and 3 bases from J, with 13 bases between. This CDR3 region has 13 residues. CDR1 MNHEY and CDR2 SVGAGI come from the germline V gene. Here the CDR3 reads CASAGNWDYGYTF. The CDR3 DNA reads TGTGCCAGCGCAGGAAACTGGGACTATGGCTACACCTTC.

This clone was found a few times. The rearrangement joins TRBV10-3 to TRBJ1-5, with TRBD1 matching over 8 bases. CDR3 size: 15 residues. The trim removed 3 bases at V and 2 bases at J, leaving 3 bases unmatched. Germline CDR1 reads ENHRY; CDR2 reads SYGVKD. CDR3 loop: CAISDRGPGNQPQHF. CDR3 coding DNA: TGTGCCATCAGTGACAGGGGGCCGGGCAATCAGCCCCAGCATTTT.

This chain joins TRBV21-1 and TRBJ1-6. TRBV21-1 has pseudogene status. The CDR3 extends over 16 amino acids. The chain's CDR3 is CASSKYGGGANSPLHF. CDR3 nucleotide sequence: TGTGCCAGCAGCAAATATGGGGGGGGCGCGAATTCACCCCTCCACTTT.

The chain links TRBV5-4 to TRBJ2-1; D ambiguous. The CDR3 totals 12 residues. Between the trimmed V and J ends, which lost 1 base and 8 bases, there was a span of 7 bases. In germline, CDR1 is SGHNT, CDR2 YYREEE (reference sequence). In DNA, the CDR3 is TGTGCCAGCAGCTTGACCCTAGATGAGCAGTTCTTC. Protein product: CASSLTLDEQFF.

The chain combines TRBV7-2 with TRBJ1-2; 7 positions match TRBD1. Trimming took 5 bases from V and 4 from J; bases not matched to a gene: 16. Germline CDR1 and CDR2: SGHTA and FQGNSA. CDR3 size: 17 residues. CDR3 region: CASSGGEGGFSAYGYTF. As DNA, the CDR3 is TGTGCCAGCAGCGGAGGCGAAGGGGGCTTTTCCGCCTATGGCTACACCTTC.

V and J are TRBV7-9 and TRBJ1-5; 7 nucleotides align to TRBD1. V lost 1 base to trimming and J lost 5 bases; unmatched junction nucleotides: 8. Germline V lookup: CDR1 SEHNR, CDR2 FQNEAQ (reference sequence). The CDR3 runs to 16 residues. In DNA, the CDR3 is TGTGCCAGCAGCTTAGGGACGGGAGGGGGCTATCAGCCCCAGCATTTT. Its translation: CASSLGTGGGYQPQHF.

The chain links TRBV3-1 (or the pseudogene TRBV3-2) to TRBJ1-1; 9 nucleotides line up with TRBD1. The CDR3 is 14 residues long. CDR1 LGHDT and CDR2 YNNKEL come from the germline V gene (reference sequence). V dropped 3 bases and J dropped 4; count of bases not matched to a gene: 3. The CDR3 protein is CASSHLTGGTEAFF. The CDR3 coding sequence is TGTGCCAGCAGCCACCTGACAGGGGGCACTGAAGCTTTCTTT.

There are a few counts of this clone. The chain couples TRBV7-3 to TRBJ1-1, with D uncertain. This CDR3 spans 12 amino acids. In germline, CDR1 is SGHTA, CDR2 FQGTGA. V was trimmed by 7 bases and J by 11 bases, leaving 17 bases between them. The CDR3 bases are TGTGCCAGCACCTCCCCCGTCCACCAGGCTTTCTTT. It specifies CASTSPVHQAFF.

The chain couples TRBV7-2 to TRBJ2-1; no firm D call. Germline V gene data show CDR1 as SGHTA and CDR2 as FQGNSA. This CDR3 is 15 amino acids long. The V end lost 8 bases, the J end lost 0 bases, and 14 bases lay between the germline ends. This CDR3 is CASRYAVSSYNEQFF. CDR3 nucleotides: TGTGCCAGCCGTTATGCGGTTAGCTCCTACAATGAGCAGTTCTTC.

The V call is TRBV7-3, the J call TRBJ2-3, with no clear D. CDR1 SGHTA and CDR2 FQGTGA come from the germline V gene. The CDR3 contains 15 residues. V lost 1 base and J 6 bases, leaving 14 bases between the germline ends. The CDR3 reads CASSLSELISDTQYF. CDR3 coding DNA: TGTGCCAGCAGCTTAAGCGAGCTAATAAGCGATACGCAGTATTTT.

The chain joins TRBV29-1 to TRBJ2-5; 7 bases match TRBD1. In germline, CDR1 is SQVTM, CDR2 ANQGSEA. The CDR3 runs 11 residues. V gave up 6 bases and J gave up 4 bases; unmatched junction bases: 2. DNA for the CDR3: TGCAGCGTCCGACAGGGAGAGACCCAGTACTTC. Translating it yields CSVRQGETQYF.

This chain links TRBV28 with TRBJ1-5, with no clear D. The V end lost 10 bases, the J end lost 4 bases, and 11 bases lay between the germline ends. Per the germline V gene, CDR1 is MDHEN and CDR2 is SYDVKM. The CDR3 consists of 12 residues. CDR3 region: CATRVVNQPQHF. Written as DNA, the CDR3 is TGTGCCACGCGAGTCGTTAATCAGCCCCAGCATTTT.

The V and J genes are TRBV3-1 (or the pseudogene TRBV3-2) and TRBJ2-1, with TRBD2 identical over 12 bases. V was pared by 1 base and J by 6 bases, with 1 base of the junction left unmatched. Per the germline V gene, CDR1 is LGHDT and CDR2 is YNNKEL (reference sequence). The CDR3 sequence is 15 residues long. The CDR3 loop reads CASSQAGLAGNEQFF. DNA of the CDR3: TGTGCCAGCAGCCAAGCGGGACTAGCGGGCAATGAGCAGTTCTTC.

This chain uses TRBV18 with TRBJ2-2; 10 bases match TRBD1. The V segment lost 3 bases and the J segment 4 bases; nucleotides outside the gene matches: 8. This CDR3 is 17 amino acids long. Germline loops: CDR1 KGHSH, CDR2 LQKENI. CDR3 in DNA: TGTGCCAGCTCACCCCAAGACAGGGGGCCGGGCACCGGGGAGCTGTTTTTT. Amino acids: CASSPQDRGPGTGELFF.

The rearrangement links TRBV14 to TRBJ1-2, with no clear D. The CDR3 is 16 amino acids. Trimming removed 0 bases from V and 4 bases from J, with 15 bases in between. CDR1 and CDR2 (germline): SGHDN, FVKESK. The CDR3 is CASSQDAGSPFYGYTF. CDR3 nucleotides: TGTGCCAGCAGCCAAGATGCAGGCTCACCTTTCTATGGCTACACCTTC.

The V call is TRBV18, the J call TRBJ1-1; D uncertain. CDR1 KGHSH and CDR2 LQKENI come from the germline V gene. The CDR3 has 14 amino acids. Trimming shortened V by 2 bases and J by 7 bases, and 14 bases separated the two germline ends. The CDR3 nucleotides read TGTGCCAGCTCACCAGGGCAGGAATTGATTGAAGCTTTCTTT. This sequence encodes CASSPGQELIEAFF.

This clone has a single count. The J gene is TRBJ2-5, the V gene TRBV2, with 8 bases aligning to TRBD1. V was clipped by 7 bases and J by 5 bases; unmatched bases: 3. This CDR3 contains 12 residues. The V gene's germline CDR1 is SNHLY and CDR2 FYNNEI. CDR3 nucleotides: TGTGCCAGCACGCAGGGGGCTGAGACCCAGTACTTC. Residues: CASTQGAETQYF.

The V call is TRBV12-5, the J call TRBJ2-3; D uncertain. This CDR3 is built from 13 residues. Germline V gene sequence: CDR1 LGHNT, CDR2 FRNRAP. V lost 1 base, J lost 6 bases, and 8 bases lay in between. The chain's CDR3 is CASGLDQVDTQYF. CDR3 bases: TGTGCTAGTGGTTTGGATCAGGTCGATACGCAGTATTTT.

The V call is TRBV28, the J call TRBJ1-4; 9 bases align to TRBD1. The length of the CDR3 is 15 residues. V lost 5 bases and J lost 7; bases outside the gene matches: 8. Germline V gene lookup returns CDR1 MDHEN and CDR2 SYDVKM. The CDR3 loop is CASSTPGTGIEKLFF. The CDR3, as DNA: TGTGCCAGCAGTACCCCCGGGACAGGGATTGAAAAACTGTTTTTT.

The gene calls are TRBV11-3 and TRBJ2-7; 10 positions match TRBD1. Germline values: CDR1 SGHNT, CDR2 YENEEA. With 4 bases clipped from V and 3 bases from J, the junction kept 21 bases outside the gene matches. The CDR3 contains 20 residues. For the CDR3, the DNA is TGTGCCAGCAGCTCAGAAACCGGACAGGGGGTGGATTACGAGAACTACGAGCAGTACTTC. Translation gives CASSSETGQGVDYENYEQYF.

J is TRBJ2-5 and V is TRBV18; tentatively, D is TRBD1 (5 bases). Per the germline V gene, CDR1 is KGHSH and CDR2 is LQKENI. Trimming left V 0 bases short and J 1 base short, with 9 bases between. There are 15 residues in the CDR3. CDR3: CASSPPNTGQETQYF. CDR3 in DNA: TGTGCCAGCTCACCACCGAATACAGGCCAAGAGACCCAGTACTTC.

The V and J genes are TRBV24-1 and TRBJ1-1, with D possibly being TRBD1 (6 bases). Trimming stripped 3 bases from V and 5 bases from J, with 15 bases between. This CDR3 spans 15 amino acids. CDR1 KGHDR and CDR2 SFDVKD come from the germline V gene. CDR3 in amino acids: CATSDPARGGTEAFF. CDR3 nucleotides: TGTGCCACCAGTGATCCCGCGAGGGGGGGGACTGAAGCTTTCTTT.

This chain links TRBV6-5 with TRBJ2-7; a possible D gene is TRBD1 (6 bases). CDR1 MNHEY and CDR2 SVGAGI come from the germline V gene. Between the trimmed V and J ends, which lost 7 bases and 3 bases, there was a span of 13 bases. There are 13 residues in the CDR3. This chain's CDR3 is CASTGTLFYEQYF. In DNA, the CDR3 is TGTGCCAGCACCGGGACACTCTTCTACGAGCAGTACTTC.

CDR3 nucleotides: TGTGCCAGCAGACCTAGGGGAATCGGGACCCAGTACTTC. The encoded protein is CASRPRGIGTQYF. The rearrangement links TRBV27 to TRBJ2-5, with D possibly TRBD1 on 5 matching bases. Germline CDR1 MNHEY, CDR2 SMNVEV (reference sequence). This CDR3 has 13 amino acids. V lost 6 bases to trimming and J lost 7 bases, with 15 bases between them.